Listed here is a single T cell receptor beta chain. Trimming stripped 5 bases from V and 2 bases from J, with 13 bases between. The germline gives CDR1 SGHNT, CDR2 YYREEE (reference sequence). CDR3 length: 15 amino acids. In the authors' methods: Amplification with reference gene primers provided the estimates of nucleated cell counts. The repertoire was sequenced with immunoSEQ multiplex PCR; TCRdb's copy has only in-frame clones and lacks some. V and J calls and clone size are given by that table; D and trimming were obtained from the DNA. The sample has about 90,000 clones; 70% to 90% are singletons. This sample was included in a study of blood T cell repertoires in COVID-19. On the study more broadly: Sources were T cells, B-cell-depleted T cells, or PBMCs; the material itself was cDNA or gDNA.

V usage is TRBV5-4 and J usage is TRBJ1-4; D unclear. Sequenced sample: peripheral blood. The clonotype comes from a human donor in a cohort sampled during active COVID-19. DNA for the CDR3: TGTGCCAGCAGTCCGGGATATTCGACTAATGAAAAACTGTTTTTT. Translation gives CASSPGYSTNEKLFF.